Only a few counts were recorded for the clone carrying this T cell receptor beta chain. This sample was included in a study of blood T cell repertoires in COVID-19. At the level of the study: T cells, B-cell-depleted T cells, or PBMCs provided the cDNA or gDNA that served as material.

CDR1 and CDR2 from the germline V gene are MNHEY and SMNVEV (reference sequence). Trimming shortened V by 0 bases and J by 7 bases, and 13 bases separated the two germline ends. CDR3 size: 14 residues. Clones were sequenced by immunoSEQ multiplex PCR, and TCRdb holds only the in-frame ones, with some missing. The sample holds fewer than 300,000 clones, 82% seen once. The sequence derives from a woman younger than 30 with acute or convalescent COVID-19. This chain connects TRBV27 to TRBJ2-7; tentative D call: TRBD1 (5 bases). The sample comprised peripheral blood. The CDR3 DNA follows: TGTGCCAGCAGTTTATCGACCCTTCAGGGTGAGCAGTACTTC. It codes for CASSLSTLQGEQYF.